These 31 T cell receptor beta chains originate from one sample sequenced in a study of shared clonotypes between healthy human individuals. Assay: immunoSEQ multiplex PCR; the TCRdb copy retains only in-frame clones and omits some. The sample consists of fewer than 2.5 million clones, approximately 94% of them appearing once. Source material: naive CD4+ T cells from PBMCs. Subset defined: CD45RA+ positively selected. The source is a man between 18 and 29 years old in good health. Some clones in this sample may be carry-over from other donors' samples.

This clone was detected a few times. The chain couples TRBV2 to TRBJ1-1, with a weak D call TRBD1 (5 bases). The CDR3 spans 11 residues. The germline V and J ends were trimmed by 4 bases and 7 bases, with 7 bases remaining between them. Germline CDR1 is SNHLY and CDR2 is FYNNEI. For the CDR3, the DNA is TGTGCCAGCAGTGCCACAGGTGAAGCTTTCTTT. It specifies CASSATGEAFF.

This clone was detected only once. The chain joins TRBV27 to TRBJ1-1, with D perhaps TRBD1 (6 bases). V was trimmed by 6 bases and J by 1 base, leaving 15 bases between them. Germline values: CDR1 MNHEY, CDR2 SMNVEV (reference sequence). This CDR3 has 15 amino acids. The CDR3 region is CASRVIRGPNTEAFF. As DNA, the CDR3 is TGTGCCAGCAGGGTAATCAGGGGCCCGAACACTGAAGCTTTCTTT.

J is TRBJ1-4 and V is TRBV27, with 8 positions matching TRBD1. The CDR3 sequence is 15 residues long. The V segment lost 5 bases and the J segment 6 bases; nucleotides outside the gene matches: 8. Per the germline V gene, CDR1 is MNHEY and CDR2 is SMNVEV (reference sequence). Here the CDR3 reads CASSTYRGRDEKLFF. CDR3 DNA sequence: TGTGCCAGCAGTACCTACAGGGGGAGGGATGAAAAACTGTTTTTT.

This clone occurred once. V gene TRBV5-1 combines with J gene TRBJ2-7; 7 nucleotides match TRBD1. The CDR3 has 15 residues. Trimming removed 5 bases from V and 0 bases from J; junction bases left unmatched: 8. The germline V gene encodes CDR1 SGHRS and CDR2 YFSETQ. The CDR3 is CASRKQGLGSYEQYF. CDR3 in DNA: TGCGCCAGCAGGAAACAGGGGCTAGGCTCCTACGAGCAGTACTTC.

V usage is TRBV5-4 and J usage is TRBJ2-6; D gene uncertain. V was shortened by 4 bases and J by 0 bases, with 11 bases between the two germline ends. The CDR3 contains 16 residues. Germline V gene sequence: CDR1 SGHNT, CDR2 YYREEE (reference sequence). CDR3 in amino acids: CASSHGRVSGANVLTF. In DNA form, the CDR3 reads TGTGCCAGCAGCCACGGACGGGTCTCTGGGGCCAACGTCCTGACTTTC.

The chain couples TRBV14 to TRBJ2-5; the D gene is possibly TRBD2 (6 bases). Germline V gene lookup returns CDR1 SGHDN and CDR2 FVKESK. The CDR3 sequence is 13 residues long. Trimming cost V 9 bases and J 5 bases, with 16 bases left between them. CDR3 protein: CASSGLLAETQYF. The CDR3 bases are TGTGCCAGTTCCGGACTACTGGCGGAGACCCAGTACTTC.

The chain couples TRBV5-6 to TRBJ2-7, with no clear D. Germline V gives CDR1 SGHDT, CDR2 YYEEEE. The CDR3 runs to 12 residues. Trimming took off 7 bases at V and 7 bases at J, with 15 bases between the two ends. The CDR3 sequence: CASGRVLGEQYF. The CDR3 region has the DNA TGTGCCAGCGGTCGGGTGCTTGGAGAGCAGTACTTC.

The chain joins TRBV1 to TRBJ2-7; whether TRBD2, the table's D call, matches the DNA was not checked. TRBV1 is described as a pseudogene. The CDR3 has 16 residues. This CDR3 is CTSSQEGLRLDYEQYF. The DNA for the CDR3 is TGCACCAGCAGCCAAGAGGGACTGCGTTTGGACTACGAGCAGTACTTC.

CDR3 loop: CASSLGQLAGEQFF. Written as DNA, the CDR3 is TGCGCCAGCAGCTTGGGGCAACTTGCAGGAGAGCAGTTCTTC. The V and J genes are TRBV5-1 and TRBJ2-1; no clear D. V lost 0 bases and J 10 bases, leaving 14 bases between the germline ends. The CDR3 is 14 amino acids. From germline, CDR1 is SGHRS and CDR2 YFSETQ.

This clone was found once. The V call is TRBV28, the J call TRBJ1-5; D is ambiguous. Deletions cut 3 bases from V and 6 bases from J, with 9 bases between. Germline values: CDR1 MDHEN, CDR2 SYDVKM. The CDR3 length is 13 residues. CDR3 DNA: TGTGCCAGCAGTTTCAAGGGTAGTCAGCCCCAGCATTTT. Translation gives CASSFKGSQPQHF.

The chain has TRBV19 and TRBJ2-3; perhaps TRBD2 as D (5 bases). Germline CDR1 reads LNHDA; CDR2 reads SQIVND (reference sequence). V lost 6 bases, J lost 5 bases, and 18 bases lay in between. This CDR3 has 15 amino acids. The CDR3 protein is CASRPVEGPGDTQYF. In DNA form, the CDR3 reads TGTGCCAGTAGACCGGTCGAGGGCCCCGGAGATACGCAGTATTTT.

Comments on this clone: Mismatch with germline at one junction end may stem from a read error. The CDR3 sequence is CASREGLAGAHEQFF. CDR3 DNA sequence: TGTGCCAGCAGAGAAGGACTAGCGGGAGCCCATGAGCAGTTCTTC. The chain is built from TRBV2 and TRBJ2-1, with TRBD2 matching over 13 bases. CDR1 SNHLY and CDR2 FYNNEI come from the germline V gene. There are 15 residues in the CDR3.

This chain connects TRBV18 to TRBJ2-1; no firm D call. Between the trimmed V and J ends, which lost 8 bases and 1 base, there was a span of 12 bases. Germline V lookup: CDR1 KGHSH, CDR2 LQKENI. This CDR3 region has 14 residues. The CDR3 loop is CASASGRSYNEQFF. The CDR3 coding sequence is TGTGCCAGCGCCTCCGGACGGTCCTACAATGAGCAGTTCTTC.

The V and J genes are TRBV6-5 and TRBJ2-2; TRBD1 matches at 9 bases. V shed 5 bases and J 6 bases; nucleotides not matched to a gene: 7. Germline V gives CDR1 MNHEY, CDR2 SVGAGI. This CDR3 spans 15 amino acids. The CDR3 spells CASSRGDRDAGELFF. The CDR3, as DNA: TGTGCCAGCAGTAGGGGGGACAGGGATGCCGGGGAGCTGTTTTTT.

The chain combines TRBV28 with TRBJ2-1; 10 nucleotides line up with TRBD1. The germline gives CDR1 MDHEN, CDR2 SYDVKM. The CDR3 totals 14 residues. V lost 6 bases and J lost 9; bases outside the gene matches: 8. The CDR3 loop is CASSTGTGVGEQFF. The CDR3 bases are TGTGCCAGCAGCACCGGGACAGGGGTAGGTGAGCAGTTCTTC.

This clone has just one count. The rearrangement links TRBV5-1 to TRBJ1-2, with a weak D call TRBD1 (5 bases). Germline lookup yields CDR1 SGHRS and CDR2 YFSETQ. Trimming stripped 2 bases from V and 3 bases from J, with 11 bases between. The CDR3 extends over 14 amino acids. CDR3 protein: CASSFWGEYYGYTF. CDR3 coding DNA: TGCGCCAGCAGCTTCTGGGGGGAGTACTATGGCTACACCTTC.

This chain uses TRBV18 with TRBJ2-5, with 8 nucleotides matching TRBD1. Germline-derived CDR1 and CDR2 are KGHSH and LQKENI. The CDR3 has 14 amino acids. J was trimmed by 6 bases and V by 3 bases; bases with no gene match: 6. CDR3 coding DNA: TGTGCCAGCTCACCCGGACAGGGCGCAAAGACCCAGTACTTC. This encodes CASSPGQGAKTQYF.

This sequence joins TRBV6-6 and TRBJ2-5; D remains ambiguous. The length of the CDR3 is 14 residues. The germline gives CDR1 MNHNY, CDR2 SVGAGI (reference sequence). The V end lost 4 bases, the J end lost 5 bases, and 14 bases lay between the germline ends. The CDR3 coding sequence is TGTGCCAGCAGTTCGCGAGTATCCCGGGAGACCCAGTACTTC. Protein product: CASSSRVSRETQYF.

The genes are TRBV5-1 and TRBJ2-3; the match to TRBD2 covers 9 bases. Germline CDR1 SGHRS, CDR2 YFSETQ. The ends lost 0 bases at V and 3 bases at J; junction bases unmatched: 11. CDR3 size: 18 residues. The DNA of the CDR3 is TGCGCCAGCAGCTTGGGTGGTAGCGGGAGTTCGGGAACAGATACGCAGTATTTT. It is translated as CASSLGGSGSSGTDTQYF. The full variable domain, in which reference TRBV5-1 and TRBJ2-3 provide the parts outside the CDR3, is KAGVTQTPRYLIKTRGQQVTLSCSPISGHRSVSWYQQTPGQGLQFLFEYFSETQRNKGNFPGRFSGRQFSNSRSEMNVSTLELGDSALYLCASSLGGSGSSGTDTQYFGPGTRLTVL.

The chain joins TRBV7-9 to TRBJ2-3; D is unresolved. This CDR3 contains 13 residues. Germline CDR1 reads SEHNR; CDR2 reads FQNEAQ (reference sequence). V lost 5 bases and J lost 6, with 12 bases in between. The DNA of the CDR3 is TGTGCCAGCAGCCCGCATTCAGTGGATACGCAGTATTTT. Its translation: CASSPHSVDTQYF.

Comment on this clone: Germline is not matched at one junction end, which may reflect a read error. The rearrangement links TRBV20-1 to TRBJ1-2; D might be TRBD1 (5 bases). Germline loops: CDR1 DFQATT, CDR2 SNEGSKA (reference sequence). The CDR3 is made up of 10 amino acids. CDR3: CSAIRQLVPF. CDR3 bases: TGCAGTGCAATTCGACAGTTGGTCCCCTTC.

This chain connects TRBV11-2 to TRBJ2-1, with 7 bases lining up with TRBD2. The CDR3 sequence is 14 residues long. After removal of 0 bases from V and 6 bases from J, the junction contained 2 bases not matched to a gene. The germline gives CDR1 SGHAT, CDR2 FQNNGV. CDR3 DNA: TGTGCCAGCAGCTTAGATAGGACTAGCAATGAGCAGTTCTTC. Its protein is CASSLDRTSNEQFF.

The table lists this clone with a count of one. The chain employs TRBV6-1 and TRBJ2-5; TRBD1 aligns across 9 bases. The CDR3 consists of 15 residues. Looked up from germline, CDR1 is MNHNS and CDR2 is SASEGT. The trim removed 8 bases at V and 5 bases at J, leaving 12 bases unmatched. The CDR3 here is CASAITGGASETQYF. CDR3 nucleotides: TGTGCCAGCGCTATTACAGGGGGCGCGTCTGAGACCCAGTACTTC.

Comment on this clone: The same CDR3 is also encoded by other DNA sequences in this sample. V and J are TRBV14 and TRBJ2-7, with D maybe TRBD2 (5 bases). The CDR3 runs to 13 residues. The V end lost 1 base, the J end lost 3 bases, and 7 bases lay between the germline ends. Germline assignment: CDR1 SGHDN and CDR2 FVKESK. This CDR3 reads CASSQGRGYEQYF. As DNA, the CDR3 is TGTGCCAGCAGCCAAGGCCGGGGCTACGAGCAGTACTTC.

Remarks on this clone: The same CDR3 arises from other DNA sequences in this sample as well. This chain joins TRBV7-2 and TRBJ2-3; no clear D gene. CDR1 and CDR2 (germline): SGHTA, FQGNSA. The CDR3 totals 12 residues. Trimming removed 5 bases from V and 0 bases from J, with 3 bases in between. CDR3 DNA sequence: TGTGCCAGCAGCCGGAGCACAGATACGCAGTATTTT. Its translation: CASSRSTDTQYF.

V gene TRBV11-3 combines with J gene TRBJ2-2; D tentatively fits TRBD1 or TRBD2 (5 bases each). Trimming removed 8 bases from V and 0 bases from J, with 13 bases in between. Per the germline V gene, CDR1 is SGHNT and CDR2 is YENEEA. CDR3 length: 15 amino acids. In DNA form, the CDR3 reads TGTGCCAGCGGGACGGGCGAAGCGAACACCGGGGAGCTGTTTTTT. Protein product: CASGTGEANTGELFF.

V and J are TRBV5-1 and TRBJ1-3; a possible D gene is TRBD1 (5 bases). Germline-derived CDR1 and CDR2 are SGHRS and YFSETQ. Trimming left V 3 bases short and J 0 bases short, with 10 bases between. This CDR3 has 15 residues. This CDR3 is CASSWGGDSGNTIYF. For the CDR3, the DNA is TGCGCCAGCAGCTGGGGCGGGGACTCTGGAAACACCATATATTTT.

J is TRBJ1-6 and V is TRBV28; D is uncertain. This CDR3 comprises 11 residues. Germline V gene data show CDR1 as MDHEN and CDR2 as SYDVKM. Trimming pared 6 bases from V and 7 bases from J, leaving 4 bases between. For the CDR3, the DNA is TGTGCCAGCAGGCACAATTCACCCCTCCACTTT. Its translation is CASRHNSPLHF.

V usage is TRBV5-1 and J usage is TRBJ2-1; TRBD2 aligns across 11 bases. The germline V gene encodes CDR1 SGHRS and CDR2 YFSETQ. With V trimmed by 4 bases and J by 0 bases, 6 bases remained unmatched. The CDR3 spans 17 residues. The CDR3 bases are TGCGCCAGCAGCCTACTAGCGGGAGTCTACTCCTACAATGAGCAGTTCTTC. Translating it yields CASSLLAGVYSYNEQFF.

This sequence joins TRBV7-2 and TRBJ2-1; D is possibly TRBD2 (6 bases). Germline lookup yields CDR1 SGHTA and CDR2 FQGNSA. The V gene lost 1 base and the J gene lost 6 bases, with 16 bases spanning the gap. The CDR3 totals 16 residues. As DNA, the CDR3 is TGTGCCAGCAGCTTAGATTCGTGGGAGGAGGTCAATGAGCAGTTCTTC. Protein product: CASSLDSWEEVNEQFF. Variable domain in full (rest from reference TRBV7-2 and TRBJ2-1): GAGVSQSPSNKVTEKGKDVELRCDPISGHTALYWYRQSLGQGLEFLIYFQGNSAPDKSGLPSDRFSAERTGGSVSTLTIQRTQQEDSAVYLCASSLDSWEEVNEQFFGPGTRLTVL.

This chain connects TRBV6-5 to TRBJ1-1; no clear D. Germline CDR1 and CDR2: MNHEY and SVGAGI. CDR3 length equals 13 residues. The V end was cut by 7 bases, the J end by 1 base, with 10 bases between. The CDR3 loop reads CASTEDGNTEAFF. DNA of the CDR3: TGTGCCAGCACCGAGGATGGGAACACTGAAGCTTTCTTT.